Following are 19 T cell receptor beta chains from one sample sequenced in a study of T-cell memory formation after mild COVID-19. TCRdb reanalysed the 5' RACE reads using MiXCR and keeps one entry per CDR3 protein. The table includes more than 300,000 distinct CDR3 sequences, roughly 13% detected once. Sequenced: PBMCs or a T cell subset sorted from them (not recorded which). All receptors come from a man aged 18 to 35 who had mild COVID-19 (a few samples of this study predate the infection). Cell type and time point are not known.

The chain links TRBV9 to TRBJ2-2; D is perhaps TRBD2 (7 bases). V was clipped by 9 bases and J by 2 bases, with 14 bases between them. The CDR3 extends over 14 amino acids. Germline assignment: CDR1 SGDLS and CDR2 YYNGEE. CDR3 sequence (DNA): TGTGCCACGACGAGGGGGGGCAACACCGGGGAGCTGTTTTTT. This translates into CATTRGGNTGELFF.

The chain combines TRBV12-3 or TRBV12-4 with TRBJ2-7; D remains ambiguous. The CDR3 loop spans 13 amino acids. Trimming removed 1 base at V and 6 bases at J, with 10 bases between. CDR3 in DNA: TGTGCCAGCAGTTTAGGAGAGGTGGGCGAGCAGTACGTC. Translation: CASSLGEVGEQYV.

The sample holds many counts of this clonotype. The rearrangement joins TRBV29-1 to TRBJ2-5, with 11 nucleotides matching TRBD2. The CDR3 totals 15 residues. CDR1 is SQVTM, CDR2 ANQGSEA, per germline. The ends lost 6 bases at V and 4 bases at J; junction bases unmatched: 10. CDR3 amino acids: CSVPGLAGGGETQYF. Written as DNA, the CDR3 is TGCAGCGTCCCCGGGCTAGCGGGGGGAGGAGAGACCCAGTACTTC. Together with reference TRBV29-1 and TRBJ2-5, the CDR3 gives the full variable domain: SAVISQKPSRDICQRGTSLTIQCQVDSQVTMMFWYRQQPGQSLTLIATANQGSEATYESGFVIDKFPISRPNLTFSTLTVSNMSPEDSSIYLCSVPGLAGGGETQYFGPGTRLLVL.

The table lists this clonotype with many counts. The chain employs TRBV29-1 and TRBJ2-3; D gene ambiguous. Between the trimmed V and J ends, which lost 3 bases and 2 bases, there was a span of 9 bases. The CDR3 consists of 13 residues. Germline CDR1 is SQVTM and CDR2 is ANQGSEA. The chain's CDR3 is CSVDYSYTDTQYF. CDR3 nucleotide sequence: TGCAGCGTTGACTACAGCTACACAGATACGCAGTATTTT.

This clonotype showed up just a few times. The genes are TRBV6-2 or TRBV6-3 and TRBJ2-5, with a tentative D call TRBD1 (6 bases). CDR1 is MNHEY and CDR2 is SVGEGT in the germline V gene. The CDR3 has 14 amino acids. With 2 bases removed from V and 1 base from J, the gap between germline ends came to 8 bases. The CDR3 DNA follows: TGTGCCAGCAGTTACCCGACAGGCCAAGAGACCCAGTACTTC. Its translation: CASSYPTGQETQYF.

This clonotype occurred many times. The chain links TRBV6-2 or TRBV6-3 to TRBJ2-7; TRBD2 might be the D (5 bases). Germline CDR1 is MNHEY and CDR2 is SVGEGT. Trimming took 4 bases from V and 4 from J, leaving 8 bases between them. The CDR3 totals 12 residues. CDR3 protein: CASSWTGYEQYV. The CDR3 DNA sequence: TGTGCCAGCAGTTGGACGGGGTACGAGCAGTACGTC.

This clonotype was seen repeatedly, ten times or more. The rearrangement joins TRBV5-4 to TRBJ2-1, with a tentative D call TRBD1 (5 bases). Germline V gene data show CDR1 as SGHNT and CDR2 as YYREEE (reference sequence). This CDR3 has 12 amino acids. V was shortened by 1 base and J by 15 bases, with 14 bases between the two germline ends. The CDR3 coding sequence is TGTGCCAGCAGCTTGCTCGGACAAGTGGGGTTCTTC. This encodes CASSLLGQVGFF.

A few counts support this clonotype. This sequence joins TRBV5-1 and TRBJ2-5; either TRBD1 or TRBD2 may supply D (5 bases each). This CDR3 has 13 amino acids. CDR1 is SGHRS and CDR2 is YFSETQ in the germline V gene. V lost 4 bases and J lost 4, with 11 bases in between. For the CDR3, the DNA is TGCGCCAGCAGCGCCGACAGCGGAGAGACCCAGTACTTC. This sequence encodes CASSADSGETQYF.

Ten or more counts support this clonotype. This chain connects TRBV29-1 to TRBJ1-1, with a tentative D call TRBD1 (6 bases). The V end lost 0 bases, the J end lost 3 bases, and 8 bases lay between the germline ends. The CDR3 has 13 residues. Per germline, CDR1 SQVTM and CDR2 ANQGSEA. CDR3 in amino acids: CSVEEWGHTEAFF. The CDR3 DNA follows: TGCAGCGTTGAAGAGTGGGGGCACACTGAAGCTTTCTTT.

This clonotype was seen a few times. The CDR3 sequence: CASSQDYNLQRETQYF. The CDR3 DNA is TGCGCCAGCAGCCAAGATTACAACTTACAAAGGGAGACCCAGTACTTC. The rearrangement joins TRBV4-3 to TRBJ2-5; D uncertain. Trimming took 0 bases from V and 5 from J, leaving 16 bases between them. The V gene's germline CDR1 is LGHNA and CDR2 YSLEER. CDR3 length: 16 residues.

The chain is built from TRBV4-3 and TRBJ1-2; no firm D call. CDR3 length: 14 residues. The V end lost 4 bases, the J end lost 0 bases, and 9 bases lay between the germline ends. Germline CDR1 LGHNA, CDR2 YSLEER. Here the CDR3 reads CASSPGHPNYGYTF. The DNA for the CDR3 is TGCGCCAGCAGCCCCGGCCACCCTAACTATGGCTACACCTTC.

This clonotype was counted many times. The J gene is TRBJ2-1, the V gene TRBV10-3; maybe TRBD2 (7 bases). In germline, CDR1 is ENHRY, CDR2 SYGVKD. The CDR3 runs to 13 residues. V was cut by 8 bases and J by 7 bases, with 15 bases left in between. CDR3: CAIREGGENEQFF. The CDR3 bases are TGTGCCATCCGAGAGGGGGGGGAGAATGAGCAGTTCTTC.

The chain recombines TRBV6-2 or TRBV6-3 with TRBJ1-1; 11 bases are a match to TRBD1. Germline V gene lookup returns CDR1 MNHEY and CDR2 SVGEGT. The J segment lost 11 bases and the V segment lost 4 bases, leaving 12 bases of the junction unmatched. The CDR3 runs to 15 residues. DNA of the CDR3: TGTGCCAGCAGTTTAATAGGACAGGGGGCTTCTATTGCTTTCTTT. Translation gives CASSLIGQGASIAFF.

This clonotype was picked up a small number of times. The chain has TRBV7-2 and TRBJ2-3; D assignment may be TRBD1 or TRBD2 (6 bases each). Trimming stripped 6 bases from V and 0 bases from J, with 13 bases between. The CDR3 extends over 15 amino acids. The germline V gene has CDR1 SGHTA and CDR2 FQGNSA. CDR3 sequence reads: CASRGGGSSTDTQYF. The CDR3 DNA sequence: TGTGCCAGCAGGGGGGGCGGATCTAGCACAGATACGCAGTATTTT. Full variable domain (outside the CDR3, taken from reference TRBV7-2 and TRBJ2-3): GAGVSQSPSNKVTEKGKDVELRCDPISGHTALYWYRQSLGQGLEFLIYFQGNSAPDKSGLPSDRFSAERTGGSVSTLTIQRTQQEDSAVYLCASRGGGSSTDTQYFGPGTRLTVL.

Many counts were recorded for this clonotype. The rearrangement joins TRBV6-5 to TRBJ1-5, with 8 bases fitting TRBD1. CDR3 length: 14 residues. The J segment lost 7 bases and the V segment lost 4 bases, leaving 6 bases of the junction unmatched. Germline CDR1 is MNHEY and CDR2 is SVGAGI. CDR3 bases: TGTGCCAGCAGTTTAGGACAGGGATGGCAGCCCCAGCATTTT. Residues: CASSLGQGWQPQHF.

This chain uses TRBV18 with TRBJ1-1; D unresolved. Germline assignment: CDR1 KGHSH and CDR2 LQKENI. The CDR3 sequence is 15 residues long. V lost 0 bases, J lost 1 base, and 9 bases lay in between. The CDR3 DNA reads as TGTGCCAGCTCACCACCGGGAGGGCCGAACACTGAAGCTTTCTTT. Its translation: CASSPPGGPNTEAFF.

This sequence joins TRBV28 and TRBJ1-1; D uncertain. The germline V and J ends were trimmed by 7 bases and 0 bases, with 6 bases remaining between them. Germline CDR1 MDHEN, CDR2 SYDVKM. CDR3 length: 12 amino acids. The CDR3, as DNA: TGTGCCAGCAACACGCTGAACACTGAAGCTTTCTTT. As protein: CASNTLNTEAFF.

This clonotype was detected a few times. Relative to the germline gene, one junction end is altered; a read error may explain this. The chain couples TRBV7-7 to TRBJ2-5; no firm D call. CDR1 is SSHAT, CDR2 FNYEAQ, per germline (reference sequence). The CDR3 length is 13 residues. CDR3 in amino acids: CASSFSLGETQYF. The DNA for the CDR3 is TGTGCTAGCAGCTTTTCTTTAGGGGAGACCCAGTACTTC.

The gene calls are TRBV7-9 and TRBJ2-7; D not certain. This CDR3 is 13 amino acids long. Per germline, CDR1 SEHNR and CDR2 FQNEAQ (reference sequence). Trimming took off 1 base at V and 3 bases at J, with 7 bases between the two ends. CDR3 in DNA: TGTGCCAGCAGCTTAGGACTCTACTACGAGCAGTACTTC. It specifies CASSLGLYYEQYF.